The 27 T cell receptor beta chains below were found in one sample sequenced in a study of T cell responses to AZD1222 COVID-19 vaccine. Assay: immunoSEQ multiplex PCR; the TCRdb copy retains only in-frame clones and omits some. The table records around 130,000 clones, 75% to 95% of them present only once. This specimen was peripheral blood, taken 28 days after the second dose of the MenACWY control vaccine. These receptors originate from an adult who received the MenACWY meningococcal vaccine as a control.

This rearrangement joins TRBV11-3 to TRBJ2-5, with TRBD2 matching 14 bases. The junction had 9 bases not matched to a gene; V was cut back by 5 bases and J by 4 bases. The germline CDR1 and CDR2 sequences are SGHNT and YENEEA. The CDR3 is made up of 17 amino acids. The CDR3 region is CASSSGTSGGNGETQYF. The CDR3 DNA reads TGTGCCAGCAGCAGCGGGACTAGCGGGGGAAACGGAGAGACCCAGTACTTC.

This rearrangement joins TRBV5-1 to TRBJ1-1; D is possibly TRBD1 (5 bases). Germline CDR1 reads SGHRS; CDR2 reads YFSETQ. The CDR3 spans 15 residues. The V end lost 0 bases, the J end lost 2 bases, and 11 bases lay between the germline ends. DNA of the CDR3: TGCGCCAGCAGCTTGGGGTCAGGGCTTAACACTGAAGCTTTCTTT. Its protein product is CASSLGSGLNTEAFF.

The chain has TRBV1 and TRBJ2-3; the table's D call TRBD2 went unverified against the DNA. TRBV1 is labeled a pseudogene. This CDR3 has 16 residues. CDR3 residues: CTSSRTTSGEGDTQYF. The CDR3, as DNA: TGCACCAGCAGCCGAACGACTAGCGGGGAAGGAGATACGCAGTATTTT.

This chain connects TRBV28 to TRBJ1-6, with 8 bases lining up with TRBD1. Germline CDR1 reads MDHEN; CDR2 reads SYDVKM. With 1 base clipped from V and 8 bases from J, the junction kept 13 bases outside the gene matches. The CDR3 totals 18 residues. The CDR3 nucleotides read TGTGCCAGCAGTTTATCACCCCCGCGGACAGGGAGGGATTCACCCCTCCACTTT. Protein: CASSLSPPRTGRDSPLHF.

The chain recombines TRBV21-1 with TRBJ2-7; the table assigns TRBD2, which was not confirmed against the DNA. TRBV21-1 is classified as a pseudogene. This CDR3 has 16 residues. For the CDR3, the DNA is TGTGCCAGCAGCAAATGCGTGGCAGGGAGGGAGAACGAGCAGTACGTC. Encoded protein: CASSKCVAGRENEQYV.

The V call is TRBV9, the J call TRBJ1-2, with D perhaps TRBD1 (5 bases). Trimming shortened V by 1 base and J by 7 bases, and 11 bases separated the two germline ends. CDR3 length: 13 amino acids. Germline V gene lookup returns CDR1 SGDLS and CDR2 YYNGEE. The CDR3: CASSVLDQGGYTF. The CDR3 DNA reads TGTGCCAGCAGCGTACTGGACCAGGGTGGCTACACCTTC.

This chain uses TRBV6-2 or TRBV6-3 with TRBJ2-7, with D perhaps matching TRBD1 (5 bases). V shed 5 bases and J shed 10 bases, with 15 bases lying between them. In germline, CDR1 is MNHEY, CDR2 SVGEGT. This CDR3 comprises 12 residues. CDR3 sequence reads: CASSRPLGEQYV. CDR3 bases: TGTGCCAGCAGTCGGCCCCTAGGGGAACAGTACGTC.

This clone is a singleton in its sample. This chain connects TRBV11-3 to TRBJ2-5, with 7 bases matching TRBD2. Germline assignment: CDR1 SGHNT and CDR2 YENEEA. This CDR3 is built from 15 residues. Germline trimming cut 4 bases from V and 2 bases from J; bases unmatched to any gene: 7. CDR3 amino acids: CASSSITSEQETQYF. CDR3 DNA sequence: TGTGCCAGCAGCTCTATAACTAGCGAGCAAGAGACCCAGTACTTC.

CDR3: CASSFINTGELFF. CDR3 bases: TGCGCCAGCAGCTTCATAAACACCGGGGAGCTGTTTTTT. The rearrangement joins TRBV5-1 to TRBJ2-2, with D unresolved. Germline lookup yields CDR1 SGHRS and CDR2 YFSETQ. The V end was cut by 2 bases, the J end by 2 bases, with 4 bases between. CDR3 length equals 13 residues.

The CDR3: CASSVLASAYEQYF. The DNA of the CDR3 is TGTGCCAGCAGTGTATTAGCATCCGCCTACGAGCAGTACTTC. The V and J genes are TRBV2 and TRBJ2-7; no clear D gene. From germline, CDR1 is SNHLY and CDR2 FYNNEI. CDR3 length equals 14 residues. V was trimmed by 4 bases and J by 2 bases, leaving 12 bases between them.

The genes are TRBV11-2 and TRBJ1-3; possible D gene TRBD1, 5 bases. The CDR3 has 15 residues. Trimming shortened V by 0 bases and J by 0 bases, and 6 bases separated the two germline ends. Per germline, CDR1 SGHAT and CDR2 FQNNGV. The DNA of the CDR3 is TGTGCCAGCAGCTTAGACCAGGGCTCTGGAAACACCATATATTTT. Amino acids: CASSLDQGSGNTIYF.

The rearrangement links TRBV10-3 to TRBJ2-7; D not resolved. Germline assignment: CDR1 ENHRY and CDR2 SYGVKD. There are 13 residues in the CDR3. Trimming shortened V by 2 bases and J by 3 bases, and 8 bases separated the two germline ends. The CDR3 nucleotides read TGTGCCATCAGTGAGGGGGTAAGCTACGAGCAGTACGTC. Translating gives CAISEGVSYEQYV.

The chain recombines TRBV12-3 or TRBV12-4 with TRBJ2-5; D remains unclear. V lost 3 bases to trimming and J lost 4 bases, with 3 bases between them. CDR3 length equals 11 residues. CDR3 protein: CASSFLETQYF. CDR3 coding DNA: TGTGCCAGCAGTTTCCTAGAGACCCAGTACTTC.

V and J are TRBV30 and TRBJ2-5; the match to TRBD1 covers 8 bases. CDR3 length: 16 amino acids. The ends lost 0 bases at V and 2 bases at J; junction bases unmatched: 8. Germline assignment: CDR1 GTSNPN and CDR2 SVGIG (reference sequence). CDR3 amino acids: CAWSVPGTGVQETQYF. The CDR3 DNA is TGTGCCTGGAGTGTACCCGGGACAGGAGTACAAGAGACCCAGTACTTC.

This clone was seen a single time. The chain has TRBV20-1 and TRBJ1-6, with D unclear. The CDR3 loop spans 13 amino acids. From germline, CDR1 is DFQATT and CDR2 SNEGSKA (reference sequence). The V gene lost 3 bases and the J gene lost 9 bases, with 12 bases spanning the gap. The CDR3 loop is CSASLGFGSPLHF. CDR3 DNA sequence: TGCAGTGCTAGTCTGGGGTTTGGTTCACCCCTCCACTTT.

The rearrangement links TRBV19 to TRBJ1-4; 9 nucleotides match TRBD1. CDR1 and CDR2 from the germline V gene are LNHDA and SQIVND (reference sequence). The ends lost 6 bases at V and 10 bases at J; junction bases unmatched: 9. The CDR3 is 14 residues long. CDR3 sequence: CASRFYRGRGKLFF. The CDR3 DNA sequence: TGTGCCAGTAGATTTTACAGGGGGCGCGGAAAACTGTTTTTT.

This clone was recorded only once. This chain joins TRBV16 and TRBJ2-2; D perhaps matches TRBD1 (6 bases). The germline gives CDR1 KGHSY, CDR2 FQNENV. V was trimmed by 2 bases and J by 5 bases, leaving 9 bases between them. The CDR3 is made up of 14 amino acids. The CDR3 is CASSQAQGTGELFF. As DNA, the CDR3 is TGTGCCAGCAGCCAAGCGCAGGGGACCGGGGAGCTGTTTTTT.

V gene TRBV7-2 combines with J gene TRBJ2-7, with 8 bases fitting TRBD2. Germline CDR1 and CDR2: SGHTA and FQGNSA. V trimming: 0 bases; J trimming: 7 bases; junction bases outside the gene matches: 8. This CDR3 has 15 amino acids. CDR3: CASSLALAGVGEQYV. The CDR3 region has the DNA TGTGCCAGCAGCTTAGCCCTAGCGGGTGTGGGAGAGCAGTACGTC.

The V gene is TRBV16, the J gene TRBJ2-2; 12 nucleotides match TRBD2. Trimming at V came to 4 bases and at J to 2 bases, leaving 8 bases not matched to a gene. The germline V gene has CDR1 KGHSY and CDR2 FQNENV. The CDR3 spans 18 residues. CDR3 DNA: TGTGCCAGCAGCCTATATGGGACTAGCGGGCGCAACACCGGGGAGCTGTTTTTT. Its protein is CASSLYGTSGRNTGELFF.

The gene calls are TRBV5-1 and TRBJ1-4; D may be TRBD1 (6 bases). The germline V gene has CDR1 SGHRS and CDR2 YFSETQ. V lost 3 bases to trimming and J lost 7 bases, with 16 bases between them. The CDR3 length is 15 residues. The DNA of the CDR3 is TGCGCCAGCAGCTGGATCACCGGGGGCGGTGAAAAACTGTTTTTT. Its protein is CASSWITGGGEKLFF. The variable domain in full, with the rest retrieved from reference TRBV5-1 and TRBJ1-4, is KAGVTQTPRYLIKTRGQQVTLSCSPISGHRSVSWYQQTPGQGLQFLFEYFSETQRNKGNFPGRFSGRQFSNSRSEMNVSTLELGDSALYLCASSWITGGGEKLFFGSGTQLSVL.

The chain joins TRBV5-4 to TRBJ1-1; D gene unclear. This CDR3 comprises 14 residues. Germline CDR1 reads SGHNT; CDR2 reads YYREEE (reference sequence). Trimming shortened V by 0 bases and J by 5 bases, and 11 bases separated the two germline ends. CDR3 in amino acids: CASSLGLQRTEAFF. As DNA, the CDR3 is TGTGCCAGCAGCTTGGGCCTACAGAGGACTGAAGCTTTCTTT.

This rearrangement joins TRBV5-1 to TRBJ2-3, with TRBD2 matching over 8 bases. V dropped 4 bases and J dropped 2; count of bases not matched to a gene: 9. This CDR3 spans 16 amino acids. Germline V CDR1 and CDR2: SGHRS, YFSETQ. The CDR3 coding sequence is TGCGCCAGCAGCCCTCTAAGCGGGGGACTCACAGATACGCAGTATTTT. Translated, it gives CASSPLSGGLTDTQYF.

The chain links TRBV9 to TRBJ1-3, with 8 nucleotides matching TRBD1. Germline loops: CDR1 SGDLS, CDR2 YYNGEE. This CDR3 has 15 residues. The V gene end was trimmed by 0 bases and the J gene end by 4 bases; junction bases not matched to a gene: 3. CDR3 residues: CASSVGGDRGNTIYF. The DNA for the CDR3 is TGTGCCAGCAGCGTAGGAGGGGACAGGGGAAACACCATATATTTT.

V is TRBV7-6 and J is TRBJ2-3; D not certain. Germline CDR1 reads SGHVS; CDR2 reads FNYEAQ. Trimming left V 2 bases short and J 4 bases short, with 19 bases between. This CDR3 is built from 17 residues. The CDR3 region is CASSLIVTHSSPDTQYF. CDR3 sequence (DNA): TGTGCCAGCAGCTTAATAGTGACGCATTCCAGCCCAGATACGCAGTATTTT.

V gene TRBV7-7 combines with J gene TRBJ1-2; D possibly corresponds to TRBD1 (5 bases). Germline V gene lookup returns CDR1 SSHAT and CDR2 FNYEAQ (reference sequence). This CDR3 contains 13 residues. With 6 bases removed from V and 2 bases from J, the gap between germline ends came to 10 bases. The CDR3 here is CASSFGGNYGYTF. The CDR3 DNA reads as TGTGCCAGCAGTTTCGGGGGGAACTATGGCTACACCTTC.

V is TRBV19 and J is TRBJ2-7; 13 nucleotides line up with TRBD2. After removal of 5 bases from V and 2 bases from J, the junction contained 9 bases not matched to a gene. Germline CDR1 is LNHDA and CDR2 is SQIVND (reference sequence). The CDR3 covers 17 residues. The CDR3 spells CASSRGPGLAGTYEQYF. The DNA for the CDR3 is TGTGCCAGTAGTCGGGGGCCGGGACTAGCGGGGACCTACGAGCAGTACTTC.

Worth noting for this clone: Within the sample, other DNA sequences also encode this same CDR3. The rearrangement joins TRBV7-3 to TRBJ2-1, with a weak D call TRBD2 (6 bases). The germline gives CDR1 SGHTA, CDR2 FQGTGA. V dropped 0 bases and J dropped 4 bases, with 10 bases sitting between them. The CDR3 spans 15 residues. The CDR3 loop is CASSLTGDSYNEQFF. The CDR3, as DNA: TGTGCCAGCAGCTTAACGGGGGACTCATACAATGAGCAGTTCTTC.